These 18 T cell receptor beta chains came from one sample sequenced in a study of T cell repertoires in cytomegalovirus infection. Using its own MiXCR run on the reads, TCRdb lists one record per CDR3 protein. This table has 450,000 to 550,000 distinct CDR3 sequences, 15% to 20% appearing once. Sequenced sample: CD8+ T cells from PBMCs. The receptors were gathered from a human donor in good health (CMV status not recorded). Some clones in this sample may be carry-over from other donors' samples.

V gene TRBV7-6 combines with J gene TRBJ2-7; TRBD2 agrees at 10 bases. Germline CDR1 and CDR2: SGHVS and FNYEAQ. The CDR3 has 15 amino acids. J lost 5 bases, V lost 8 bases, and 12 bases had no gene match. Here the CDR3 reads CASSRSSGRIHEQYF. DNA for the CDR3: TGTGCCAGCTCCCGCAGTAGCGGGAGGATCCACGAGCAGTACTTC.

The chain combines TRBV19 with TRBJ1-5; 8 bases agree with TRBD1. The CDR3 runs to 14 residues. The junction had 4 bases not matched to a gene; V was cut back by 7 bases and J by 2 bases. Germline CDR1 is LNHDA and CDR2 is SQIVND (reference sequence). In DNA form, the CDR3 reads TGTGCCAGTAAGACAGGGGAGGGCAATCAGCCCCAGCATTTT. Amino acid sequence: CASKTGEGNQPQHF.

This clonotype came up many times. The chain joins TRBV11-2 to TRBJ2-7; D might be TRBD1 (6 bases). The CDR3 is made up of 15 amino acids. V shed 3 bases and J shed 1 base, with 13 bases lying between them. Germline loops: CDR1 SGHAT, CDR2 FQNNGV. DNA of the CDR3: TGTGCCAGCAGCTTCAACAGGGTCGATTCCTACGAGCAGTACTTC. This encodes CASSFNRVDSYEQYF.

The V gene is TRBV6-6, the J gene TRBJ1-3, with 8 bases that match TRBD1. Per the germline V gene, CDR1 is MNHNY and CDR2 is SVGAGI (reference sequence). The CDR3 has 21 residues. With V trimmed by 0 bases and J by 0 bases, 16 bases remained unmatched. CDR3: CASSYSVRTGLPGSSGNTIYF. As DNA, the CDR3 is TGTGCCAGCAGTTACTCGGTCAGGACAGGGTTACCTGGGAGCTCTGGAAACACCATATATTTT.

This clonotype was seen ten or more times. For the CDR3, the DNA is TGTGCCAGCAGCTTAGCCGGGGGAGGGCCATCGGATACGCAGTATTTT. Amino acid sequence: CASSLAGGGPSDTQYF. The chain combines TRBV7-3 with TRBJ2-3, with 7 bases identical to TRBD2. Germline V gene lookup returns CDR1 SGHTA and CDR2 FQGTGA. With 2 bases clipped from V and 6 bases from J, the junction kept 11 bases outside the gene matches. This CDR3 region has 16 residues.

The chain uses TRBV2 and TRBJ1-4, with D unresolved. Between the trimmed V and J ends, which lost 8 bases and 8 bases, there was a span of 12 bases. Germline V gene data show CDR1 as SNHLY and CDR2 as FYNNEI. The CDR3 loop spans 12 amino acids. The CDR3 DNA reads as TGTGCCAGCTACTCGCGTCGGGAAAAACTGTTTTTT. This translates into CASYSRREKLFF.

This clonotype showed up many times. J is TRBJ2-1 and V is TRBV7-9, with D maybe TRBD2 (5 bases). Germline CDR1 SEHNR, CDR2 FQNEAQ (reference sequence). Deletions cut 1 base from V and 8 bases from J, with 18 bases between. The length of the CDR3 is 16 residues. This CDR3 is CASSLEFRLPDYEQFF. In DNA form, the CDR3 reads TGTGCCAGCAGCTTAGAGTTCCGACTGCCGGACTATGAGCAGTTCTTC. The whole variable domain, remainder taken from reference TRBV7-9 and TRBJ2-1, is DTGVSQNPRHKITKRGQNVTFRCDPISEHNRLYWYRQTLGQGPEFLTYFQNEAQLEKSRLLSDRFSAERPKGSFSTLEIQRTEQGDSAMYLCASSLEFRLPDYEQFFGPGTRLTVL.

Many counts were recorded for this clonotype. This chain uses TRBV7-8 with TRBJ2-7; possible D gene TRBD2, 6 bases. This CDR3 region has 15 residues. Trimming pared 1 base from V and 0 bases from J, leaving 10 bases between. Germline loops: CDR1 SGHVS, CDR2 FQNEAQ. The CDR3 nucleotides read TGTGCCAGCAGCTTAGGTAGGGACTCCTCCTACGAGCAGTACTTC. Its protein is CASSLGRDSSYEQYF.

The J gene is TRBJ2-1, the V gene TRBV7-3; D is perhaps TRBD1 (7 bases). Germline CDR1 is SGHTA and CDR2 is FQGTGA. V lost 2 bases, J lost 7 bases, and 15 bases lay in between. The CDR3 has 15 residues. CDR3 bases: TGTGCCAGCAGCTTATCGAACTCAGGGGGGAATGAGCAGTTCTTC. As protein: CASSLSNSGGNEQFF.

Regarding this clonotype: Because it lacks the conserved phenylalanine or tryptophan at the end, this CDR3 is likely a read error. No DNA is shown, since the ends of the CDR3 on it are uncertain; the CDR3 is the one TCRdb lists. The genes are TRBV7-6 and TRBJ2-1; the listed D gene, TRBD2, was not tested against the DNA. Germline CDR1 and CDR2: SGHVS and FNYEAQ. The CDR3 spans 15 residues, counting both ends. This CDR3 is CASSLRRAEYNEQLL.

This clonotype was observed a few times. The chain combines TRBV5-1 with TRBJ2-5, with 7 bases fitting TRBD2. The V and J ends lost 0 bases and 2 bases, in that order; junction bases with no gene match: 10. The CDR3 has 17 amino acids. CDR1 and CDR2 (germline): SGHRS, YFSETQ. For the CDR3, the DNA is TGCGCCAGCAGCTTGGCCGTTGGGAGCGGGGAACAAGAGACCCAGTACTTC. The encoded protein is CASSLAVGSGEQETQYF.

This clonotype was seen ten or more times. The chain joins TRBV12-3 or TRBV12-4 to TRBJ1-2; D is unresolved. Deletions cut 5 bases from V and 2 bases from J, with 9 bases between. The CDR3 loop spans 13 amino acids. The CDR3 coding sequence is TGTGCCAGCAGTCCCCTTGAGAACTATGGCTACACCTTC. Translation: CASSPLENYGYTF.

The table lists this clonotype with many counts. This rearrangement joins TRBV14 to TRBJ2-1; D gene unclear. The CDR3 covers 16 residues. Trimming cost V 8 bases and J 5 bases, with 22 bases left between them. Germline V lookup: CDR1 SGHDN, CDR2 FVKESK. DNA of the CDR3: TGTGCCAGCCGAGCCTACGAACCCTCTTCTCACAATGAGCAGTTCTTC. Its translation is CASRAYEPSSHNEQFF.

This clonotype was counted a single time. A much more abundant neighbour one base away suggests this may be a read error. The CDR3 does not close with the conserved phenylalanine or tryptophan, likely indicating a read error. The CDR3 region is CASSDLGNEQFL. In nucleotides, the CDR3 is TGTGCCAGTAGCGATTTAGGGAATGAGCAGTTCTTA. The chain has TRBV6-1 and TRBJ2-1; TRBD2 might be the D (5 bases). The CDR3 has 12 residues. The germline gives CDR1 MNHNS, CDR2 SASEGT. V was clipped by 9 bases and J by 7 bases, with 13 bases between them.

V usage is TRBV20-1 and J usage is TRBJ2-1; 10 nucleotides match TRBD2. This CDR3 has 18 amino acids. J was trimmed by 2 bases and V by 3 bases; bases with no gene match: 13. Germline CDR1 is DFQATT and CDR2 is SNEGSKA (reference sequence). CDR3 loop: CSARRLAGVEGTYNEQFF. CDR3 bases: TGCAGTGCTAGGAGGCTAGCGGGAGTTGAGGGGACCTACAATGAGCAGTTCTTC.

The chain uses TRBV9 and TRBJ2-1, with TRBD1 identical over 10 bases. Germline loops: CDR1 SGDLS, CDR2 YYNGEE. The ends lost 0 bases at V and 6 bases at J; junction bases unmatched: 12. The CDR3 is 18 residues long. The CDR3 region has the DNA TGTGCCAGCAGCGTAGAGTTGATGGGGACAGGGGTCCTCAATGAGCAGTTCTTC. Translated: CASSVELMGTGVLNEQFF.

In this sample, this clonotype turned up many times. The chain recombines TRBV7-3 with TRBJ2-3; TRBD2 matches at 8 bases. The CDR3 spans 15 residues. The junction had 4 bases not matched to a gene; V was cut back by 1 base and J by 4 bases. Germline CDR1 is SGHTA and CDR2 is FQGTGA. DNA of the CDR3: TGTGCCAGCAGCTTAAACCGGGGGGGGGCAGATACGCAGTATTTT. Translated, it gives CASSLNRGGADTQYF.

This clonotype has a count of ten or more. This chain's CDR3 is CASSWTGGNTGELFF. The CDR3 region has the DNA TGTGCCAGCAGTTGGACAGGGGGGAACACCGGGGAGCTGTTTTTT. V and J are TRBV28 and TRBJ2-2; 10 bases agree with TRBD1. Germline values: CDR1 MDHEN, CDR2 SYDVKM. The CDR3 is 15 residues long. Trimming at V came to 4 bases and at J to 1 base, leaving 0 bases not matched to a gene.